This entry lists 12 T cell receptor beta chains sequenced from one sample in a study of immune evolution from preneoplasia to lung adenocarcinoma. Profiled with immunoSEQ multiplex PCR; TCRdb holds only in-frame clones, not every one. The data hold about 11,000 clones, with about four fifths observed a single time. The sequenced material came from FFPE minimally invasive lung adenocarcinoma tissue. These receptors originate from a person aged 70 to 85 with lung adenocarcinoma.

The genes are TRBV21-1 and TRBJ1-2; the D segment call TRBD1 is taken from the table without a DNA check. TRBV21-1 is a recognized pseudogene. This CDR3 is built from 16 residues. CDR3 sequence: CASSKETEGQGYGYTF. In DNA form, the CDR3 reads TGTGCCAGCAGCAAAGAGACAGAGGGACAGGGATATGGCTACACCTTC.

This chain links TRBV30 with TRBJ2-7; TRBD1 is a possible D gene (5 bases). The V gene's germline CDR1 is GTSNPN and CDR2 SVGIG (reference sequence). Trimming shortened V by 4 bases and J by 0 bases, and 10 bases separated the two germline ends. The CDR3 spans 13 residues. CDR3 sequence: CAWIQGSSYEQYF. In DNA, the CDR3 is TGTGCCTGGATCCAGGGTAGCTCCTACGAGCAGTACTTC.

V is TRBV5-6 and J is TRBJ2-2; the match to TRBD1 covers 7 bases. CDR1 and CDR2 (germline): SGHDT, YYEEEE. The CDR3 covers 16 residues. Unmatched junction bases numbered 12, after V lost 4 bases and J lost 6 bases. The CDR3 region is CASSRPTGAVSGELFF. As DNA, the CDR3 is TGTGCCAGCAGCCGCCCTACAGGGGCGGTATCCGGGGAGCTGTTTTTT.

The chain carries TRBV7-9 and TRBJ2-7; TRBD1 might be the D (6 bases). The germline CDR1 and CDR2 sequences are SEHNR and FQNEAQ (reference sequence). The CDR3 has 15 amino acids. Between the trimmed V and J ends, which lost 1 base and 6 bases, there was a span of 16 bases. CDR3: CASSLVGTLAPEQYF. In nucleotides, the CDR3 is TGTGCCAGCAGCTTAGTAGGGACACTCGCTCCCGAGCAGTACTTC.

The chain combines TRBV28 with TRBJ1-1; no definite D call. V dropped 6 bases and J dropped 6 bases, with 11 bases sitting between them. Looked up from germline, CDR1 is MDHEN and CDR2 is SYDVKM. The CDR3 consists of 12 residues. The CDR3 region has the DNA TGTGCCAGCAGCTTAGAGGTCTCTGAAGCTTTCTTT. This translates into CASSLEVSEAFF.

This clone was recorded a few times. The chain carries TRBV2 and TRBJ1-1; D not certain. Germline assignment: CDR1 SNHLY and CDR2 FYNNEI. V lost 7 bases to trimming and J lost 2 bases, with 14 bases between them. The CDR3 spans 14 residues. CDR3 loop: CASTAGLINTEAFF. The CDR3 DNA is TGTGCCAGCACTGCCGGCCTCATTAACACTGAAGCTTTCTTT.

The chain joins TRBV5-6 to TRBJ2-3; 12 bases match TRBD2. The CDR3 covers 16 residues. Germline CDR1 and CDR2: SGHDT and YYEEEE. V lost 4 bases to trimming and J lost 0 bases; unmatched junction nucleotides: 3. CDR3 amino acids: CASSGLAGISTDTQYF. CDR3 nucleotide sequence: TGTGCCAGCAGCGGACTAGCGGGGATCAGCACAGATACGCAGTATTTT.

This chain links TRBV30 with TRBJ2-3; perhaps D is TRBD1 or TRBD2 (6 bases each). Trimming removed 1 base from V and 5 bases from J, with 13 bases in between. The CDR3 covers 14 residues. Germline-derived CDR1 and CDR2 are GTSNPN and SVGIG (reference sequence). CDR3 DNA sequence: TGTGCCTGGAGTGAGGGGGGTAGAGGAGATACGCAGTATTTT. It encodes CAWSEGGRGDTQYF.

The genes are TRBV7-2 and TRBJ2-2; TRBD2 agrees at 10 bases. The CDR3 is made up of 14 amino acids. Germline CDR1 reads SGHTA; CDR2 reads FQGNSA. The V and J ends lost 10 bases and 4 bases, in that order; junction bases with no gene match: 6. The CDR3 loop reads CATKREGLTGELFF. The CDR3, as DNA: TGTGCCACGAAGCGGGAGGGCCTCACCGGGGAGCTGTTTTTT.

The rearrangement uses TRBV11-2 and TRBJ2-1; TRBD1 matches at 7 bases. CDR3 length: 15 residues. Unmatched junction bases numbered 9, after V lost 5 bases and J lost 5 bases. Germline CDR1 reads SGHAT; CDR2 reads FQNNGV. The CDR3 region is CASSPHSGQHNEQFF. The CDR3 DNA sequence: TGTGCCAGCAGCCCTCACTCGGGACAGCACAATGAGCAGTTCTTC. Drawing the rest from reference TRBV11-2 and TRBJ2-1, the complete variable domain is EAGVAQSPRYKIIEKRQSVAFWCNPISGHATLYWYQQILGQGPKLLIQFQNNGVVDDSQLPKDRFSAERLKGVDSTLKIQPAKLEDSAVYLCASSPHSGQHNEQFFGPGTRLTVL.

This rearrangement joins TRBV27 to TRBJ2-2; 8 bases agree with TRBD2. CDR1 is MNHEY and CDR2 is SMNVEV in the germline V gene (reference sequence). The trim removed 7 bases at V and 3 bases at J, leaving 4 bases unmatched. This CDR3 has 14 residues. In nucleotides, the CDR3 is TGTGCCAGCATGAAGCGGGGGTACACCGGGGAGCTGTTTTTT. This translates into CASMKRGYTGELFF.

This chain uses TRBV6-5 with TRBJ1-2; no firm D call. CDR1 MNHEY and CDR2 SVGAGI come from the germline V gene. Trimming took off 6 bases at V and 8 bases at J, with 13 bases between the two ends. This CDR3 comprises 12 residues. As DNA, the CDR3 is TGTGCCAGCAGCCGGGCCGCGGGAGGCTACACCTTC. Its translation: CASSRAAGGYTF.